The next 13 T cell receptor beta chains were all read from a single sample in a study of vaccination and CD4 T cells after COVID-19. For these receptors, no antigen is known. Cultured CD4+ T cells had their DNA profiled by the Oncomine TCR Beta short-read assay. One entry per CDR3 protein, called by TCRdb with MiXCR from the PCR reads. Of fewer than 25,000 distinct CDR3 sequences in the sample, about two fifths were seen once. Time point given: late sampling 161 to 241 days after vaccination in a few convalescent patients. Described treatment: roughly 10-day PBMC culture with coronavirus spike peptide pools or control peptides (ViraFEST assay). The sequencing here drew on CD4+ T cells from blood, cultured in vitro, taken about 7 months after SARS-CoV-2 vaccination. Every receptor here comes from a human donor who had recovered from COVID-19.

V usage is TRBV18 and J usage is TRBJ2-7; D is possibly TRBD1 or TRBD2 (5 bases each). Deletions cut 4 bases from V and 2 bases from J, with 9 bases between. CDR1 KGHSH and CDR2 LQKENI come from the germline V gene. The CDR3 length is 13 residues. DNA of the CDR3: TGTGCCAGCTCACGGGACGGCGCCTACGAGCAGTACTTC. It translates to CASSRDGAYEQYF.

The chain employs TRBV7-8 and TRBJ2-1; 12 nucleotides agree with TRBD2. The CDR3 contains 16 residues. The junction had 11 bases not matched to a gene; V was cut back by 7 bases and J by 7 bases. Germline lookup yields CDR1 SGHVS and CDR2 FQNEAQ. The CDR3 coding sequence is TGTGCCAGCATACCGACTAGCGGGAGTAGGGATAATGAGCAGTTCTTC. Its translation: CASIPTSGSRDNEQFF.

The V gene is TRBV6-1, the J gene TRBJ2-6, with 9 bases matching TRBD1. Per the germline V gene, CDR1 is MNHNS and CDR2 is SASEGT. This CDR3 has 17 residues. Unmatched junction bases numbered 11, after V lost 7 bases and J lost 4 bases. CDR3 DNA: TGTGCCAGCATTGATAAACAGGGGGCGACCGGGGCCAACGTCCTGACTTTC. This codes for CASIDKQGATGANVLTF.

The rearrangement joins TRBV7-9 to TRBJ2-1; TRBD2 matches at 11 bases. Germline loops: CDR1 SEHNR, CDR2 FQNEAQ (reference sequence). The V and J ends lost 3 bases and 8 bases, in that order; junction bases with no gene match: 15. This CDR3 has 18 amino acids. CDR3 protein: CASSFPPRLAGTKDEQFF. Here the CDR3 DNA reads TGTGCCAGCAGCTTTCCACCTAGACTAGCGGGAACCAAGGATGAGCAGTTCTTC.

Only one count was recorded for this clonotype. CDR3 nucleotides: TGTGCCAGCAGGACGCTCGGGCCAAACTACGAGCAGTACTTC. Translated, it gives CASRTLGPNYEQYF. The genes are TRBV6-1 and TRBJ2-7, with D unclear. This CDR3 region has 14 residues. Germline-derived CDR1 and CDR2 are MNHNS and SASEGT. Trimming stripped 6 bases from V and 3 bases from J, with 15 bases between.

This clonotype was picked up a small number of times. The chain combines TRBV7-9 with TRBJ2-1, with 12 positions matching TRBD2. Per germline, CDR1 SEHNR and CDR2 FQNEAQ (reference sequence). This CDR3 spans 13 amino acids. Trimming removed 8 bases from V and 4 bases from J; junction bases left unmatched: 0. The CDR3 DNA reads as TGTGCCAGCGGACTAGCGGGATACAATGAGCAGTTCTTC. Translated, it gives CASGLAGYNEQFF.

This clonotype was found a few times. V and J are TRBV28 and TRBJ1-2; 12 nucleotides align to TRBD1. The CDR3 sequence is 16 residues long. Germline loops: CDR1 MDHEN, CDR2 SYDVKM. Germline trimming cut 5 bases from V and 6 bases from J; bases unmatched to any gene: 10. CDR3 sequence reads: CASSPPLGQGANGYTF. In DNA, the CDR3 is TGTGCCAGCAGTCCCCCCCTGGGACAGGGGGCAAATGGCTACACCTTC.

This clonotype was seen once. The chain combines TRBV27 with TRBJ2-7; possibly TRBD2 for D (7 bases). The V end lost 5 bases, the J end lost 3 bases, and 14 bases lay between the germline ends. The CDR3 runs to 14 residues. CDR1 is MNHEY and CDR2 is SMNVEV in the germline V gene (reference sequence). DNA for the CDR3: TGTGCCAGCAGTCGGGGGGCCATACTCTACGAGCAGTACTTC. Its translation is CASSRGAILYEQYF.

V and J are TRBV21-1 and TRBJ2-7. TRBV21-1 is listed as a pseudogene. The CDR3 has 15 amino acids. CDR3 bases: TGTGCCAGCAGCAAAGGGGCAGGGAGCTCCTACGAGCAGTACTTC. Translating gives CASSKGAGSSYEQYF.

The gene calls are TRBV7-2 and TRBJ2-7; D is unresolved. Trimming removed 2 bases at V and 3 bases at J, with 5 bases between. CDR1 is SGHTA and CDR2 is FQGNSA in the germline V gene. The CDR3 sequence is 12 residues long. The CDR3 DNA follows: TGTGCCAGCAGCTTATATTTCTACGAGCAGTACTTC. Its protein product is CASSLYFYEQYF. The variable domain in full, completed from reference TRBV7-2 and TRBJ2-7, reads GAGVSQSPSNKVTEKGKDVELRCDPISGHTALYWYRQSLGQGLEFLIYFQGNSAPDKSGLPSDRFSAERTGGSVSTLTIQRTQQEDSAVYLCASSLYFYEQYFGPGTRLTVT.

The chain recombines TRBV20-1 with TRBJ1-1, with D possibly being TRBD1 (6 bases). CDR1 is DFQATT and CDR2 is SNEGSKA in the germline V gene (reference sequence). The V end lost 0 bases, the J end lost 1 base, and 15 bases lay between the germline ends. This CDR3 region has 16 residues. This CDR3 is CSARDPGTSPNTEAFF. In DNA form, the CDR3 reads TGCAGTGCTAGAGACCCTGGGACATCCCCGAACACTGAAGCTTTCTTT.

In DNA form, the CDR3 reads TGTGCCAGCAATTCCCAGGGCTCGGGGGGAGGGACCCAGTACTTC. Translated: CASNSQGSGGGTQYF. The chain combines TRBV2 with TRBJ2-5, with 7 bases aligning to TRBD2. Germline loops: CDR1 SNHLY, CDR2 FYNNEI. This CDR3 region has 15 residues. V lost 7 bases and J lost 7; bases outside the gene matches: 15.

This chain uses TRBV15 with TRBJ1-2; possible D gene TRBD1, 6 bases. The CDR3 runs 16 residues. Per germline, CDR1 LNHNV and CDR2 YYDKDF (reference sequence). V gave up 4 bases and J gave up 4 bases, with 19 bases separating them. CDR3 nucleotides: TGTGCCACCAGCAAGCTACAACAGGGTTTTGGCTATGGCTACACCTTC. This sequence encodes CATSKLQQGFGYGYTF. The full variable domain, its missing parts supplied by reference TRBV15 and TRBJ1-2, is DAMVIQNPRYQVTQFGKPVTLSCSQTLNHNVMYWYQQKSSQAPKLLFHYYDKDFNNEADTPDNFQSRRPNTSFCFLDIRSPGLGDTAMYLCATSKLQQGFGYGYTFGSGTRLTVV.